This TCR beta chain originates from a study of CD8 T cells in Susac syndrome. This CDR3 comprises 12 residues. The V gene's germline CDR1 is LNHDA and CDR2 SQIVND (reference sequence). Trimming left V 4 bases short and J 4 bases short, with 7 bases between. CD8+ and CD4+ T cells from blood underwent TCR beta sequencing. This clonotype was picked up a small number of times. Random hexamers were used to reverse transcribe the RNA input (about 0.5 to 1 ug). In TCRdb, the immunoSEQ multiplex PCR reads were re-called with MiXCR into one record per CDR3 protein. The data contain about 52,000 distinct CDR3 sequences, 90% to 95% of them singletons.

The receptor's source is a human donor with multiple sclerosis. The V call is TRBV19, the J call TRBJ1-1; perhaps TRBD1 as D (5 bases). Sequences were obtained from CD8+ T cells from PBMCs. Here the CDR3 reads CASSSGATEAFF. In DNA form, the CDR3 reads TGTGCCAGTAGTAGCGGGGCCACTGAAGCTTTCTTT.